This paragraph covers one TCR beta chain sequence. The antigen is not known. The data were obtained in a study of shared clonotypes between healthy human individuals. Points from the study as a whole: Limitation of the genetic and exposure-history diversity represented came from the few donors.

CDR1 and CDR2 (germline): MGHDK, SYGVNS. V trimming: 1 base; J trimming: 7 bases; junction bases outside the gene matches: 6. The CDR3 contains 16 residues. Running of the assay took place at deep level. It was on ten immunoSEQ deep assay plates that unsorted PBMC DNA was sequenced. Assay: immunoSEQ multiplex PCR; the TCRdb copy retains only in-frame clones and omits some. The sample carries 450,000 to 500,000 clones, about 84% recorded once. Sequencing was done on a sample of PBMCs. V is TRBV25-1 and J is TRBJ2-3; 12 bases match TRBD1. The receptor's source is a woman aged 40 to 50 in good health. Some clones in this sample may be carry-over from other donors' samples. The CDR3 DNA sequence: TGTGCCAGCAGTGAATTAGGGGGACAGGGGGCAAATACGCAGTATTTT. Its translation is CASSELGGQGANTQYF.